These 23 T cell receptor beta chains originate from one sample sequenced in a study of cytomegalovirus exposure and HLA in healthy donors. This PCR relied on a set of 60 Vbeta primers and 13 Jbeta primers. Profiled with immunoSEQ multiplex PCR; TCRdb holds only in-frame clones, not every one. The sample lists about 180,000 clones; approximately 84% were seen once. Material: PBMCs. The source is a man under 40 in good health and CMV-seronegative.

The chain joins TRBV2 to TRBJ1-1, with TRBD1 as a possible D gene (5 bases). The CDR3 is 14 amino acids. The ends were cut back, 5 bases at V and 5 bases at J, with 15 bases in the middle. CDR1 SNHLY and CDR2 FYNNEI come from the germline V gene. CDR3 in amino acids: CASSSLRGGTEAFF. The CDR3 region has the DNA TGTGCCAGCAGTTCTTTAAGGGGTGGGACTGAAGCTTTCTTT. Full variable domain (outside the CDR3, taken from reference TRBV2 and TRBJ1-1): EPEVTQTPSHQVTQMGQEVILRCVPISNHLYFYWYRQILGQKVEFLVSFYNNEISEKSEIFDDQFSVERPDGSNFTLKIRSTKLEDSAMYFCASSSLRGGTEAFFGQGTRLTVV.

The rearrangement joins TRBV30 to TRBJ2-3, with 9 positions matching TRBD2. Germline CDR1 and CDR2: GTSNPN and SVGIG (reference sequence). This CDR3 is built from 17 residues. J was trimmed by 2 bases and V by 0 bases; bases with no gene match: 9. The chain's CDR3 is CAWSVSIASGDTDTQYF. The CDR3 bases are TGTGCCTGGAGTGTAAGCATAGCTAGCGGGGACACAGATACGCAGTATTTT. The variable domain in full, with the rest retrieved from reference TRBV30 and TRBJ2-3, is SQTIHQWPATLVQPVGSPLSLECTVEGTSNPNLYWYRQAAGRGLQLLFYSVGIGQISSEVPQNLSASRPQDRQFILSSKKLLLSDSGFYLCAWSVSIASGDTDTQYFGPGTRLTVL.

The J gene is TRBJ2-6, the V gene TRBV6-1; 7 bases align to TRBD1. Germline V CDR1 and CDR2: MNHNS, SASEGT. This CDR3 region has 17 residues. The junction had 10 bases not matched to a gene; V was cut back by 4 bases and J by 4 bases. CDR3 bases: TGTGCCAGCAGTGCCTCGACAGGGTCCGGAGGGGCCAACGTCCTGACTTTC. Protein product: CASSASTGSGGANVLTF.

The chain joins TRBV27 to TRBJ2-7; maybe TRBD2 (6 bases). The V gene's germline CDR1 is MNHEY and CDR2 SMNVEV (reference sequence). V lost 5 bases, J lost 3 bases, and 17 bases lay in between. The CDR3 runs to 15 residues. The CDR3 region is CASSGLGRTLYEQYF. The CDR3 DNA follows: TGTGCCAGCAGTGGGCTCGGGAGAACCCTCTACGAGCAGTACTTC.

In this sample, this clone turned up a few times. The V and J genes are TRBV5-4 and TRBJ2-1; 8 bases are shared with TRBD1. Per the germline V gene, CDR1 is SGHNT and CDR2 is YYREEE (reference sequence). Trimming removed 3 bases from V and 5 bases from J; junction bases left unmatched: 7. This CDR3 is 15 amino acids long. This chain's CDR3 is CASSSGGGTDNEQFF. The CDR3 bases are TGTGCCAGCAGCTCAGGGGGCGGGACTGACAATGAGCAGTTCTTC.

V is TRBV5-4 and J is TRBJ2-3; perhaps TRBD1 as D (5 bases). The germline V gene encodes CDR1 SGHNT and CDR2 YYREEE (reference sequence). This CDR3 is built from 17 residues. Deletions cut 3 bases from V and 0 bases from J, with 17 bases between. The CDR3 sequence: CASSWGGAGDSTDTQYF. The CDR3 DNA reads TGTGCCAGCAGCTGGGGTGGGGCCGGAGATAGCACAGATACGCAGTATTTT. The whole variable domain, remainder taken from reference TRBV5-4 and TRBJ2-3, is ETGVTQSPTHLIKTRGQQVTLRCSSQSGHNTVSWYQQALGQGPQFIFQYYREEENGRGNFPPRFSGLQFPNYSSELNVNALELDDSALYLCASSWGGAGDSTDTQYFGPGTRLTVL.

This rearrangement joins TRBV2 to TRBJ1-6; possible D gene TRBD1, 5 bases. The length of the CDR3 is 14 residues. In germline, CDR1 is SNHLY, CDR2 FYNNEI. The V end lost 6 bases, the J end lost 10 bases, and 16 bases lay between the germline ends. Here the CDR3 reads CASSPRRVESPLHF. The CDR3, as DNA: TGTGCCAGCAGCCCCCGCAGGGTGGAATCACCCCTCCACTTT.

CDR3 DNA sequence: TGTGCCAGCAGCCCCCACGGGGGACAGGGAGGGTACGAGCAGTACTTC. Translation: CASSPHGGQGGYEQYF. The chain combines TRBV7-6 with TRBJ2-7, with 9 bases aligning to TRBD1. In germline, CDR1 is SGHVS, CDR2 FNYEAQ. With V trimmed by 5 bases and J by 4 bases, 12 bases remained unmatched. This CDR3 is 16 amino acids long.

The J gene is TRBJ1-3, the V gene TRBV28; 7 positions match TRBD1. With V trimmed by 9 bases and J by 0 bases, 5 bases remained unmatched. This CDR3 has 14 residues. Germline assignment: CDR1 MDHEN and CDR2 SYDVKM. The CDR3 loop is CASTGVGSGNTIYF. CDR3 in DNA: TGTGCCAGTACAGGGGTCGGCTCTGGAAACACCATATATTTT.

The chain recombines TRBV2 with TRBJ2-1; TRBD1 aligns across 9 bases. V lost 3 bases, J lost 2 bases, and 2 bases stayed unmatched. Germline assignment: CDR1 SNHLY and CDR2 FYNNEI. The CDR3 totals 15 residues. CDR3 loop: CASSEGQGPYNEQFF. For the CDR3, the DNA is TGTGCCAGCAGTGAGGGACAGGGACCCTACAATGAGCAGTTCTTC. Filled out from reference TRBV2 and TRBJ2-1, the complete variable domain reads EPEVTQTPSHQVTQMGQEVILRCVPISNHLYFYWYRQILGQKVEFLVSFYNNEISEKSEIFDDQFSVERPDGSNFTLKIRSTKLEDSAMYFCASSEGQGPYNEQFFGPGTRLTVL.

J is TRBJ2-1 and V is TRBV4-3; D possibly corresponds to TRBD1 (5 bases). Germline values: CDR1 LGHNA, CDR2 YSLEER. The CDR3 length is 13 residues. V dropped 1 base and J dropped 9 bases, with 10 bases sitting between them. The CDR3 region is CASSQGVRGEQFF. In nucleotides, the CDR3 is TGCGCCAGCAGCCAAGGGGTTAGGGGTGAGCAGTTCTTC.

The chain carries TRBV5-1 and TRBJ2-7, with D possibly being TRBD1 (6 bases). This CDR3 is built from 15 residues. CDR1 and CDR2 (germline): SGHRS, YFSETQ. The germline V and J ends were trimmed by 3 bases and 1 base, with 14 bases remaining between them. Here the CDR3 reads CASSYTSTGSYEQYF. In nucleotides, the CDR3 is TGCGCCAGCAGCTACACCTCCACAGGGTCCTACGAGCAGTACTTC.

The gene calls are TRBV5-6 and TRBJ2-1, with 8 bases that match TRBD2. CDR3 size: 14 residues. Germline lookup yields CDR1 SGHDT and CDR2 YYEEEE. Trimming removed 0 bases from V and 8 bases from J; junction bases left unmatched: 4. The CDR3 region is CASSLGTSSDEQFF. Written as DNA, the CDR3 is TGTGCCAGCAGCTTGGGGACTAGCTCGGATGAGCAGTTCTTC.

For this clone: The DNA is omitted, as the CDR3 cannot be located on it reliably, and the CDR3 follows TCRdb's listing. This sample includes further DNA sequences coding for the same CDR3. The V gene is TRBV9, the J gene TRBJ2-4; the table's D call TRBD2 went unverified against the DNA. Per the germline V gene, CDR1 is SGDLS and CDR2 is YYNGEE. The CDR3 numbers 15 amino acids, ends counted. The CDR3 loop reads CASSVGSGTKNIQYF.

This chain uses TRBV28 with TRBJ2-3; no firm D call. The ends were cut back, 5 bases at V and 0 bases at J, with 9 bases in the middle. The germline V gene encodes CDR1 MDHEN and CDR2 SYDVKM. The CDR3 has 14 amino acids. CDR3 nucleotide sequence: TGTGCCAGCAGTCATACAGCAAGCACAGATACGCAGTATTTT. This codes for CASSHTASTDTQYF.

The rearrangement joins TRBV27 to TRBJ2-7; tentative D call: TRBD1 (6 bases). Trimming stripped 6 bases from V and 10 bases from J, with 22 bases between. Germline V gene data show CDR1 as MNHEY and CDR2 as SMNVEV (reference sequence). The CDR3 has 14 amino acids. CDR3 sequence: CASRSTPNTGRQYF. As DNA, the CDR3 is TGTGCCAGCAGGTCGACACCGAACACAGGGAGACAGTACTTC.

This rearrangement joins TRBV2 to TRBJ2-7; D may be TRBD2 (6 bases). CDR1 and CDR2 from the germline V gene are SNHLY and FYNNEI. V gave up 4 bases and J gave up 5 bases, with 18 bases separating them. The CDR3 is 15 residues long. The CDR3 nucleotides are TGTGCCAGCAGTGCAGAGAAGACTAGTGAACACGAGCAGTACTTC. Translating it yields CASSAEKTSEHEQYF.

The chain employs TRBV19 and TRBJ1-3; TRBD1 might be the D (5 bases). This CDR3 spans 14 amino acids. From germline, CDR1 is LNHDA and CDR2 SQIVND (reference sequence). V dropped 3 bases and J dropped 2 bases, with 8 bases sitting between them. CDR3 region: CASSIQTAGNTIYF. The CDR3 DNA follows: TGTGCCAGTAGTATCCAGACAGCTGGAAACACCATATATTTT.

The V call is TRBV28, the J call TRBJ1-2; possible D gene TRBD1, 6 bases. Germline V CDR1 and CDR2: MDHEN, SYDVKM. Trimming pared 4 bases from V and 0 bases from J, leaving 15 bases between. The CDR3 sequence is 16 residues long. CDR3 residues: CASSSPTGPANYGYTF. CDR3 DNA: TGTGCCAGCAGTTCGCCGACAGGACCAGCTAACTATGGCTACACCTTC.

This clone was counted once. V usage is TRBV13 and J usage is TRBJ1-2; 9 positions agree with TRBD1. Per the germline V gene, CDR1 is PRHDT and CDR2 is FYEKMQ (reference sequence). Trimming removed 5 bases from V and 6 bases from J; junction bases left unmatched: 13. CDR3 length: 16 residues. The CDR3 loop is CASSQGTGYSLDGYTF. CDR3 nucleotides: TGTGCCAGCAGCCAAGGGACAGGGTACTCCCTTGATGGCTACACCTTC.

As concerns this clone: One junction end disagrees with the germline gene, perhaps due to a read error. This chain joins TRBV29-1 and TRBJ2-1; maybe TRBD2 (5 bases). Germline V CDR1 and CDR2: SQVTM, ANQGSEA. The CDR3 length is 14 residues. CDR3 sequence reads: CSVPGGSSHNEQFF. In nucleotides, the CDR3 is TGCAGCGTTCCGGGTGGGAGCTCCCACAATGAGCAGTTCTTC.

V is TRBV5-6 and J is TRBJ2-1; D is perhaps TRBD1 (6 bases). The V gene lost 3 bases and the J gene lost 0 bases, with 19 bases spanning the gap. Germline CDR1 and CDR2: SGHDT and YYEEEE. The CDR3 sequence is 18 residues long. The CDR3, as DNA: TGTGCCAGCAGCTCCCCCCATCGGACAGCCAGCTCCTACAATGAGCAGTTCTTC. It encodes CASSSPHRTASSYNEQFF. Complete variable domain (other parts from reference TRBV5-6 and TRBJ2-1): DAGVTQSPTHLIKTRGQQVTLRCSPKSGHDTVSWYQQALGQGPQFIFQYYEEEERQRGNFPDRFSGHQFPNYSSELNVNALLLGDSALYLCASSSPHRTASSYNEQFFGPGTRLTVL.

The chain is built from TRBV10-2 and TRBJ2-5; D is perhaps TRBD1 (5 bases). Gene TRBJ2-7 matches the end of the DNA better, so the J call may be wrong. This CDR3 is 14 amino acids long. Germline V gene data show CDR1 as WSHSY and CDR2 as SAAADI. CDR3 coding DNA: TGCGCCAGCAGTGGACAGTGGAGCTCCTACGAGCAGTACTTC. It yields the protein CASSGQWSSYEQYF.